This T cell receptor beta chain emerged from a study of spatial heterogeneity in lung cancer. The time point denotes: sample taken at primary tumor resection. Whole RNA, isolated from tumor, nontumor lung or frozen PBMC, was sequenced without prior sorting. Regarding this clonotype: As yet, its antigen is unknown.

The presence of a unique molecular identifier marked each TCR cDNA molecule. TCRdb reprocessed the 5' RACE reads via MiXCR and lists one record per CDR3 protein. The table records fewer than 7,000 distinct CDR3 sequences, 7.7% of them present only once. Germline values: CDR1 SGHTA, CDR2 FQGNSA. The CDR3 extends over 13 amino acids. The ends were cut back, 3 bases at V and 7 bases at J, with 12 bases in the middle. Study-level findings and limits: Mutation tallies in tumors tracked expanded intratumoral alpha and beta TCR counts. Alpha chain coverage of tumor T cells was estimated at about 7%, and beta chain coverage at approximately 13%.

The sequencing used lung tumor tissue, collected at surgery. The chain employs TRBV7-2 and TRBJ1-1, with unresolved D. This TCR was sampled from a female donor with early-stage non-small cell lung cancer. CDR3 region: CASSFRSASEAFF. The CDR3 nucleotides are TGTGCCAGCAGCTTCCGAAGTGCCAGTGAAGCTTTCTTT.